The sequence of this TCR beta chain was determined in a study of early T cells in non-severe SARS-CoV-2 infection. Each CDR3 protein gets one entry after TCRdb re-called the 5' RACE reads with MiXCR. The data contain 75,000 to 90,000 distinct CDR3 sequences, roughly 10% of them singletons. Points on this clonotype: At one of its ends the junction is not consistent with the germline gene, which may arise from a read error.

Germline CDR1 is SGHKS and CDR2 is YYEKEE (reference sequence). The CDR3 is made up of 14 amino acids. This TCR was recovered from an adult who was a healthcare worker with PCR-confirmed SARS-CoV-2 infection or an uninfected control (not recorded which). The sequenced sample was whole blood, obtained at baseline. The chain carries TRBV5-5 and TRBJ2-1; 12 bases are a match to TRBD2. The CDR3 here is CASSPWTSGTWQFF. CDR3 DNA sequence: TGCGCCAGCAGCCCATGGACTAGCGGGACCTGGCAGTTCTTC.